This TCR beta chain appears in the sequencing data of a study of T cells in tuberculosis. No alpha-beta pairing information exists for these sequences. Sequencing was performed with immunoSEQ multiplex PCR; in TCRdb, only in-frame clones are kept and a portion is missing. The sample has approximately 59,000 clones; approximately 86% are singletons. The V end lost 5 bases, the J end lost 6 bases, and 16 bases lay between the germline ends. CDR1 is SEHNR and CDR2 is FQNEAQ in the germline V gene (reference sequence). This CDR3 is built from 15 residues. This clone was observed a handful of times. Thawed, overnight-rested PBMC were stained with GMM-loaded CD1B tetramer, viability dye and anti-CD3, then sorted. The lipid loaded on the CD1B tetramers was C32 glucose monomycolate from Rhodococcus equi. Before cryopreservation, the sorted PBMC lost their CD14-expressing monocytes. Approximately 94,000 tetramer-negative cells were sorted from each donor.

General study points: Low-affinity CD1B-GMM tetramer-binding T cells may have been missed.

The material sequenced was CD1b-GMM tetramer-negative cells sorted from PBMCs. This TCR was recovered from an adult woman with latent tuberculosis. The rearrangement links TRBV7-9 to TRBJ1-4; no clear D. In nucleotides, the CDR3 is TGTGCCAGCAGCAACCTGGCCGGGGTTGATGAAAAACTGTTTTTT. Its protein product is CASSNLAGVDEKLFF.